This T cell receptor beta chain was sequenced during a study of cytomegalovirus exposure and HLA in healthy donors. The wider study: There were 117 million unique TCR beta sequences, drawn from 200 million or so T cells, in an earlier analysis. Study results and limitations: Previously analyzed data showed that most TCR beta V segments were productive at a frequency of about 87% or about 30%. After further analysis at a later stage, 16,951 TCR beta sequences were associated with HLA alleles at 0.05 false discovery rate.

Regarding this clone: Its antigen remains unidentified.

Amplification used 60 Vbeta primers and 13 Jbeta primers. Authors' analysis steps: Unique TCR beta chains numbered approximately 80 million in a later analysis, with approximately 10 million shared. This table comes from immunoSEQ multiplex PCR, and its TCRdb copy is limited to in-frame clones, with some not included. The DNA gave D and trimming, while V, J and clone size come from that table. The table lists approximately 110,000 clones. Germline CDR1 reads SGDLS; CDR2 reads YYNGEE. This CDR3 is built from 15 residues. V shed 0 bases and J shed 4 bases, with 12 bases lying between them. The chain couples TRBV9 to TRBJ2-3; D is perhaps TRBD1 (7 bases). The sequence came from a man aged 30-40 years in good health and CMV-seronegative. Sequences were obtained from PBMCs. CDR3 nucleotides: TGTGCCAGCAGCGTAGCGGAGGGGGCGGCAGATACGCAGTATTTT. This translates into CASSVAEGAADTQYF. Using reference TRBV9 and TRBJ2-3 for the parts outside the CDR3, the full variable domain is DSGVTQTPKHLITATGQRVTLRCSPRSGDLSVYWYQQSLDQGLQFLIQYYNGEERAKGNILERFSAQQFPDLHSELNLSSLELGDSALYFCASSVAEGAADTQYFGPGTRLTVL.